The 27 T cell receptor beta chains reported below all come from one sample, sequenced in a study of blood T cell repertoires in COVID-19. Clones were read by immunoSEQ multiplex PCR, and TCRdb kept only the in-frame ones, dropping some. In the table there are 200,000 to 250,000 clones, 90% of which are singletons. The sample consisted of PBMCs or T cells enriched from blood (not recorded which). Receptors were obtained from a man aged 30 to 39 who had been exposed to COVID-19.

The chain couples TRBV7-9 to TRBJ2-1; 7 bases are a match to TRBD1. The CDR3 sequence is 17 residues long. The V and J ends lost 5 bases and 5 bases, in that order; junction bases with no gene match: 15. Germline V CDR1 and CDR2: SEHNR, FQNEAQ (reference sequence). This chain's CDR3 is CASSLPTTGNWDNEQFF. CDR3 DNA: TGTGCCAGCAGCCTTCCGACGACAGGGAATTGGGACAATGAGCAGTTCTTC.

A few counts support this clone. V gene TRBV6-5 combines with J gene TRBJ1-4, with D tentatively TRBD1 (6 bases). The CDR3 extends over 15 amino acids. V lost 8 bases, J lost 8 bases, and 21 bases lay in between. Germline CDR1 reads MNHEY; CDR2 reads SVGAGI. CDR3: CASDSQTGLGEKLFF. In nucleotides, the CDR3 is TGTGCCAGCGATTCACAAACAGGGTTGGGGGAAAAACTGTTTTTT.

In DNA, the CDR3 is TGTGCCAGCAACAGGGCAGGCTCAGATACGCAGTATTTT. Amino acid sequence: CASNRAGSDTQYF. The chain recombines TRBV27 with TRBJ2-3; maybe TRBD1 (6 bases). The CDR3 loop spans 13 amino acids. V dropped 7 bases and J dropped 4 bases, with 12 bases sitting between them. In germline, CDR1 is MNHEY, CDR2 SMNVEV (reference sequence).

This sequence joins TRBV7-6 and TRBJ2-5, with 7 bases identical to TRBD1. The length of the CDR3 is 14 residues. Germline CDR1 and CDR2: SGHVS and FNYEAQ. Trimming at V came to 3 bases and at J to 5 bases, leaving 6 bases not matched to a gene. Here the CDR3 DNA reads TGTGCCAGCAGCTTTAGACAGGGCTCTGAGACCCAGTACTTC. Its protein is CASSFRQGSETQYF.

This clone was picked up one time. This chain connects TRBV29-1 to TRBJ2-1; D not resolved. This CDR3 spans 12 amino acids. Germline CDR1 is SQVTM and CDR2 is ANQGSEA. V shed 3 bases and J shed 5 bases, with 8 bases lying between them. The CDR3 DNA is TGCAGCGTTGATCGACAAAACAATGAGCAGTTCTTC. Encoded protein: CSVDRQNNEQFF.

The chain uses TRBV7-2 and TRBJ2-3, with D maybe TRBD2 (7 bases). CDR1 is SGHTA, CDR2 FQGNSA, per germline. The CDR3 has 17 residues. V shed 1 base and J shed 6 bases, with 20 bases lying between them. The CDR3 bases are TGTGCCAGCAGCTTAGAAGATCGGTCCAGGGGAGGGGATACGCAGTATTTT. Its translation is CASSLEDRSRGGDTQYF.

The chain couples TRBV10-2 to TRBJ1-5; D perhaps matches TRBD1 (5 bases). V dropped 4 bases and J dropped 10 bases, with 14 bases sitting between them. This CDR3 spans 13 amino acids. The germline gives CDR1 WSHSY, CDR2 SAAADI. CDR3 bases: TGCGCCAGCAGTGGACAGCTTTTCGAACCCCAGCATTTT. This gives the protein CASSGQLFEPQHF.

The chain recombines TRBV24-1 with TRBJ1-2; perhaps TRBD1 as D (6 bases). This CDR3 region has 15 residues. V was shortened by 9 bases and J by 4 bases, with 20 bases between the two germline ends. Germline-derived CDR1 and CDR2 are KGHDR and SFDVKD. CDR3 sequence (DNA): TGTGCCACCCTTAAGACCGGGACAAGTATCTATGGCTACACCTTC. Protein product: CATLKTGTSIYGYTF.

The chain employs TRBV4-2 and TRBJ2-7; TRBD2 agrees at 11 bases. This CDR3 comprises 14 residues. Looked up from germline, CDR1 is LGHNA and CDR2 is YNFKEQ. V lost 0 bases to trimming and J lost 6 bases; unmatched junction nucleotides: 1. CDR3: CASSQDGTSGEQYF. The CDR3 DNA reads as TGTGCCAGCAGCCAAGATGGGACTAGCGGCGAGCAGTACTTC.

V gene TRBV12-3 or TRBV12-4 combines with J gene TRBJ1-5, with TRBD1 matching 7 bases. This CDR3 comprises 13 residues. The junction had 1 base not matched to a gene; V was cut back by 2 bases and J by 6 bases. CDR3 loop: CASSLNRGQPQHF. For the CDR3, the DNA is TGTGCCAGCAGTTTAAACAGGGGTCAGCCCCAGCATTTT.

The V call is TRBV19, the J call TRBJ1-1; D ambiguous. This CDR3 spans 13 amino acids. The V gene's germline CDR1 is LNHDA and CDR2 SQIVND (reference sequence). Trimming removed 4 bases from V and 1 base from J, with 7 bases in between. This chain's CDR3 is CASSTNRNTEAFF. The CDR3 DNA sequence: TGTGCCAGTAGTACCAACAGGAACACTGAAGCTTTCTTT.

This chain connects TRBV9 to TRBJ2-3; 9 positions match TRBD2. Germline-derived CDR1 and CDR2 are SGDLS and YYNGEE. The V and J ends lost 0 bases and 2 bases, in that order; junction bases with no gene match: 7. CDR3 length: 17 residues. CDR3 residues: CASSVEGLAGLTDTQYF. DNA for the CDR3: TGTGCCAGCAGCGTAGAAGGGCTAGCGGGACTCACAGATACGCAGTATTTT. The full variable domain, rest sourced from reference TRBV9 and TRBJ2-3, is DSGVTQTPKHLITATGQRVTLRCSPRSGDLSVYWYQQSLDQGLQFLIQYYNGEERAKGNILERFSAQQFPDLHSELNLSSLELGDSALYFCASSVEGLAGLTDTQYFGPGTRLTVL.

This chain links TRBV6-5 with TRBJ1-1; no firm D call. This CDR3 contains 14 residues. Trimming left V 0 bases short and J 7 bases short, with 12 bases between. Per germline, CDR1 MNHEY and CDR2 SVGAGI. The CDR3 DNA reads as TGTGCCAGCAGTTACTCGAAAAGAGCCTTTGAAGCTTTCTTT. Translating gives CASSYSKRAFEAFF.

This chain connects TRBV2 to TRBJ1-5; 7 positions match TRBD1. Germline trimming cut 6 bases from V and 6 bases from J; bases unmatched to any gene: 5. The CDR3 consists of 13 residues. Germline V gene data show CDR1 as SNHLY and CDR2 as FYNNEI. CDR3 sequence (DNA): TGTGCCAGCAGCTCACAGGGGTCTCAGCCCCAGCATTTT. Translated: CASSSQGSQPQHF. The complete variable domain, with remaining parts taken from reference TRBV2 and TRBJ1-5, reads EPEVTQTPSHQVTQMGQEVILRCVPISNHLYFYWYRQILGQKVEFLVSFYNNEISEKSEIFDDQFSVERPDGSNFTLKIRSTKLEDSAMYFCASSSQGSQPQHFGDGTRLSIL.

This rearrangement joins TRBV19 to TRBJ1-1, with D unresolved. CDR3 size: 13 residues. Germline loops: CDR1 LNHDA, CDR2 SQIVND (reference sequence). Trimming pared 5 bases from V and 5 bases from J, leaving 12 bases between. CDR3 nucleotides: TGTGCCAGTAGTTTCAGTTTTACGACTGAAGCTTTCTTT. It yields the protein CASSFSFTTEAFF.

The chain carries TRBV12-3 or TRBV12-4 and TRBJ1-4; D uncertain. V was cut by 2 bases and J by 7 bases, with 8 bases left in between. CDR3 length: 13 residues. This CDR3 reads CASSLLGSEKLFF. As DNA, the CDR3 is TGTGCCAGCAGTTTATTGGGCAGTGAAAAACTGTTTTTT.

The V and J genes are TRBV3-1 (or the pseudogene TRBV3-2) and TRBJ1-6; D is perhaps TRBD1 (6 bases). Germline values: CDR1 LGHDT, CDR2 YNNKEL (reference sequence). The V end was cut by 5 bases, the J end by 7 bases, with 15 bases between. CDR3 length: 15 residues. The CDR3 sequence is CASSIEGTPNSPLHF. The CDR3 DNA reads TGTGCCAGCAGCATCGAGGGGACACCAAATTCACCCCTCCACTTT.

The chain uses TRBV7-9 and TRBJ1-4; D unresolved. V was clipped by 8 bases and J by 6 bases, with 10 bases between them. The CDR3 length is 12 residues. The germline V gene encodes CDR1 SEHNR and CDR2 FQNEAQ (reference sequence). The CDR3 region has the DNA TGTGCCAGCGATGCGGAAGATGAAAAACTGTTTTTT. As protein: CASDAEDEKLFF.

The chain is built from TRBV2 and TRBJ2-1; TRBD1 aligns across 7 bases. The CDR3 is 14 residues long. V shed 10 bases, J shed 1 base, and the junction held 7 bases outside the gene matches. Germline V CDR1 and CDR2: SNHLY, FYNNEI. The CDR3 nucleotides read TGTGCCACCCTTTGGGACAGTTCCTACAATGAGCAGTTCTTC. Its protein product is CATLWDSSYNEQFF.

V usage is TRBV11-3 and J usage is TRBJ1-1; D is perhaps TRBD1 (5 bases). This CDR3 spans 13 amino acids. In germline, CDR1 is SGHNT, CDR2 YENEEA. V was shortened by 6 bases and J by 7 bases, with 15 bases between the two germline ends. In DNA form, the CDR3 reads TGTGCCAGCAGTTCTGCCAGGAGGGGTGAAGCTTTCTTT. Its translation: CASSSARRGEAFF. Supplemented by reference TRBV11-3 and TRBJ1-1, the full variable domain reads EAGVVQSPRYKIIEKKQPVAFWCNPISGHNTLYWYLQNLGQGPELLIRYENEEAVDDSQLPKDRFSAERLKGVDSTLKIQPAELGDSAVYLCASSSARRGEAFFGQGTRLTVV.

CDR3 DNA: TGTGCCAGCAGCTACCGGGACACCCCGTACTTC. Translation: CASSYRDTPYF. J is TRBJ2-7 and V is TRBV5-5; D possibly corresponds to TRBD1 (6 bases). This CDR3 is built from 11 residues. V lost 3 bases and J lost 12, with 13 bases in between. Germline CDR1 SGHKS, CDR2 YYEKEE (reference sequence).

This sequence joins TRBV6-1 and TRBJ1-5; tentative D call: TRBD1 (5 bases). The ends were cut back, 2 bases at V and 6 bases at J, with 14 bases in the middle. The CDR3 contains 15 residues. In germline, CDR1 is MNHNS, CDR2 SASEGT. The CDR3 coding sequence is TGTGCCAGCAGTGAATTCGGCAGGGTTGGTCAGCCCCAGCATTTT. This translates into CASSEFGRVGQPQHF.

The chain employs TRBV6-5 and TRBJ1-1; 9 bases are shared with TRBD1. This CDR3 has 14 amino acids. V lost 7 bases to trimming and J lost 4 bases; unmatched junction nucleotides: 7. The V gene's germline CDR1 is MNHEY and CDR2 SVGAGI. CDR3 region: CASIGQGMVTEAFF. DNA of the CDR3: TGTGCCAGCATAGGACAGGGGATGGTCACTGAAGCTTTCTTT.

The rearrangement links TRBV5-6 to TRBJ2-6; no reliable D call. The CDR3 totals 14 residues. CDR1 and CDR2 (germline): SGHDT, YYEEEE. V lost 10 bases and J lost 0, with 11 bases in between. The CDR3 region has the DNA TGTGCCTGTCGACGGGTCTCTGGGGCCAACGTCCTGACTTTC. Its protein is CACRRVSGANVLTF.

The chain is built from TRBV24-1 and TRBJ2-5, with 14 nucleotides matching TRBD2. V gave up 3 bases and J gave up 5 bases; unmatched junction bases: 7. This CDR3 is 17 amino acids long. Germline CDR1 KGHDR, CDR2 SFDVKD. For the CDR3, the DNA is TGTGCCACCAGTGATCCAGGACTAGCGGGGGGTACGGAGACCCAGTACTTC. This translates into CATSDPGLAGGTETQYF.

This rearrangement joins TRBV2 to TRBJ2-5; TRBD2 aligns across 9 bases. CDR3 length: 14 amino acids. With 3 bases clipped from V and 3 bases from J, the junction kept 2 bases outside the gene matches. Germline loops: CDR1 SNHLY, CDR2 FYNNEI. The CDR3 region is CASSDLAGKETQYF. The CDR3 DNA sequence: TGTGCCAGCAGTGACCTAGCGGGGAAAGAGACCCAGTACTTC.

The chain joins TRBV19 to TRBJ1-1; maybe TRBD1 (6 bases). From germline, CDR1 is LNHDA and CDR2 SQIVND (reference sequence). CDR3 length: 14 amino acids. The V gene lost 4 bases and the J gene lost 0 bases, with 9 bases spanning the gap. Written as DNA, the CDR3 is TGTGCCAGTAGTAACAGGGACATGAACACTGAAGCTTTCTTT. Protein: CASSNRDMNTEAFF. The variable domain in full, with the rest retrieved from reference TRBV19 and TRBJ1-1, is DGGITQSPKYLFRKEGQNVTLSCEQNLNHDAMYWYRQDPGQGLRLIYYSQIVNDFQKGDIAEGYSVSREKKESFPLTVTSAQKNPTAFYLCASSNRDMNTEAFFGQGTRLTVV.